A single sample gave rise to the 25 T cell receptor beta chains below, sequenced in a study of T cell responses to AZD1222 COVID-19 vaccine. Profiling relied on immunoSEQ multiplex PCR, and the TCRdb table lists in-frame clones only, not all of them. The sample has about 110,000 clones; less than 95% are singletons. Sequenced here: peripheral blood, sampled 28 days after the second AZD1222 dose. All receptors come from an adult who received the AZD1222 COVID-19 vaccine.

CDR3 protein: CASSRGGQGHGYTF. As DNA, the CDR3 is TGTGCCAGCAGCCGTGGGGGACAGGGGCATGGCTACACCTTC. The chain joins TRBV5-6 to TRBJ1-2, with TRBD1 matching 10 bases. The germline CDR1 and CDR2 sequences are SGHDT and YYEEEE. The CDR3 consists of 14 residues. The junction had 6 bases not matched to a gene; V was cut back by 4 bases and J by 6 bases.

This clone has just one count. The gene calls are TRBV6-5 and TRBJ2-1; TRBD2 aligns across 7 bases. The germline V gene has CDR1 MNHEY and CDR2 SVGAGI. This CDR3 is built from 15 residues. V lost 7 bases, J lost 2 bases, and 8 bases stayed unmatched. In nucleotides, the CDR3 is TGTGCCAGCAAAGGGGCGGGAGAAGCCTACAATGAGCAGTTCTTC. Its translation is CASKGAGEAYNEQFF.

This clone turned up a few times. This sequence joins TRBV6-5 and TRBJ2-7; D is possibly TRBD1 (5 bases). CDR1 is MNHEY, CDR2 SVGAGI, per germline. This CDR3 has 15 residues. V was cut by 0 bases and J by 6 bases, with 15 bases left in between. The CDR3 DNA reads TGTGCCAGCAGTTACTCAGGGCAGGGTGGCTTCGAGCAGTACTTC. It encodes CASSYSGQGGFEQYF.

This CDR3 is CASSPPRDRTALMNTEAFF. CDR3 sequence (DNA): TGTGCCAGCAGCCCACCCCGGGACAGGACAGCCTTAATGAACACTGAAGCTTTCTTT. The chain employs TRBV9 and TRBJ1-1; TRBD1 matches 8 bases. Germline lookup yields CDR1 SGDLS and CDR2 YYNGEE. V lost 4 bases and J lost 0; bases outside the gene matches: 17. This CDR3 is 19 amino acids long.

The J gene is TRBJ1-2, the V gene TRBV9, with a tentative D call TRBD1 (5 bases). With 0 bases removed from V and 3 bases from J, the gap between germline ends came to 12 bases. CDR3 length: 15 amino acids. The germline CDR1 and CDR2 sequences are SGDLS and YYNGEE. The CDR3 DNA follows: TGTGCCAGCAGCGTAGGGGGCCTAACTTACTATGGCTACACCTTC. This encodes CASSVGGLTYYGYTF.

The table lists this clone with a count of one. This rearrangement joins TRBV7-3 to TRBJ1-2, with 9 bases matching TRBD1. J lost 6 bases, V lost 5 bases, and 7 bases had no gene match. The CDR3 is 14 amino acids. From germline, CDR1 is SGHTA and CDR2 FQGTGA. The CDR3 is CASSPGQGGNGYTF. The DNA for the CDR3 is TGTGCCAGCAGCCCGGGACAGGGAGGGAATGGCTACACCTTC.

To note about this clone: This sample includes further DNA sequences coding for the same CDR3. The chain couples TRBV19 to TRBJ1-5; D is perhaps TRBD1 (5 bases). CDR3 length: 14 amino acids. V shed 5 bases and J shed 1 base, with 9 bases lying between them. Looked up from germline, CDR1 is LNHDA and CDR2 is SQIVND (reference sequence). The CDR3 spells CASSPGQSNQPQHF. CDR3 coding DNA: TGTGCCAGTAGTCCAGGACAAAGCAATCAGCCCCAGCATTTT.

CDR3 sequence: CASSDPGQGAETQYF. For the CDR3, the DNA is TGTGCCAGCAGTGATCCGGGACAGGGGGCGGAGACCCAGTACTTC. V and J are TRBV9 and TRBJ2-5; 12 nucleotides agree with TRBD1. Germline CDR1 SGDLS, CDR2 YYNGEE. The CDR3 sequence is 15 residues long. The ends lost 5 bases at V and 5 bases at J; junction bases unmatched: 7.

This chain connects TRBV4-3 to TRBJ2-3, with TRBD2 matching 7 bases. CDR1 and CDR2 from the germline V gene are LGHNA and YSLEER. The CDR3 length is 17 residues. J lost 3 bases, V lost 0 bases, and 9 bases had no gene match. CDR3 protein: CASSQDWSAGETDTQYF. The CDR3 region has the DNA TGCGCCAGCAGCCAAGATTGGTCCGCGGGGGAGACAGATACGCAGTATTTT.

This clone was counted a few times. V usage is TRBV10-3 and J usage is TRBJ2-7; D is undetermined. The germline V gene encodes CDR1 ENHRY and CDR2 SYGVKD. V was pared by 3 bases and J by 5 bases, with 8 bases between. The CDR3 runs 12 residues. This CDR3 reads CAISDKGNEQYF. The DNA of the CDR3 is TGTGCCATCAGTGATAAGGGAAACGAGCAGTACTTC.

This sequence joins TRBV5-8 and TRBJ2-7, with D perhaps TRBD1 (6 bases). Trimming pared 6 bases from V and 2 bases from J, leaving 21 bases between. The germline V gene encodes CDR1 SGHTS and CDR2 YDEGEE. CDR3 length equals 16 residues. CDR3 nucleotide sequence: TGTGCCAGCACCTCTCACCCGGGACAAGCTACCTACGAGCAGTACTTC. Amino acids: CASTSHPGQATYEQYF.

The DNA of the CDR3 is TGCAGCGTTGAGACCATCGGGGCAATAGCGACAGATACGCAGTATTTT. Translating gives CSVETIGAIATDTQYF. The V and J genes are TRBV29-1 and TRBJ2-3; tentatively, D is TRBD1 or TRBD2 (5 bases each). In germline, CDR1 is SQVTM, CDR2 ANQGSEA. The CDR3 sequence is 16 residues long. Trimming shortened V by 3 bases and J by 3 bases, and 19 bases separated the two germline ends.

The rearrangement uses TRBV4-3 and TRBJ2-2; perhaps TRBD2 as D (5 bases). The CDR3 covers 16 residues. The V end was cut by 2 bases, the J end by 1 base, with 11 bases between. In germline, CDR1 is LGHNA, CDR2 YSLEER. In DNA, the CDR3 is TGCGCCAGCAGCCAACGGATAGCGAGGAACACCGGGGAGCTGTTTTTT. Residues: CASSQRIARNTGELFF.

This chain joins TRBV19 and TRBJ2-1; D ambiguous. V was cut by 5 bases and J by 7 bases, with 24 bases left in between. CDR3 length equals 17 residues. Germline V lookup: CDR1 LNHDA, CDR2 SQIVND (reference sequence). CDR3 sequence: CASSPSAISRFPNEQFF. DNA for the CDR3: TGTGCCAGTAGTCCCAGCGCAATCAGCCGGTTCCCTAATGAGCAGTTCTTC.

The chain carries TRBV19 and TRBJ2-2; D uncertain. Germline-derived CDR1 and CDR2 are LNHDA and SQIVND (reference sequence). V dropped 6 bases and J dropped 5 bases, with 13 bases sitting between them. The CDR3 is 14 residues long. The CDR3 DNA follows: TGTGCCAGTAGGATCTACAGCCGTACCGGGGAGCTGTTTTTT. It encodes CASRIYSRTGELFF.

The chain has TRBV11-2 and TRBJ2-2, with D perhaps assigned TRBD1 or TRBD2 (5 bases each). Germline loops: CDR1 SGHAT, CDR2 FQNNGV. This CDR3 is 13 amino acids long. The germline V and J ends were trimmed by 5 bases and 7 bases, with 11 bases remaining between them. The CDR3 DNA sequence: TGTGCCAGCAGCCCAAGGGACGGCGGGGAGCTGTTTTTT. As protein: CASSPRDGGELFF.

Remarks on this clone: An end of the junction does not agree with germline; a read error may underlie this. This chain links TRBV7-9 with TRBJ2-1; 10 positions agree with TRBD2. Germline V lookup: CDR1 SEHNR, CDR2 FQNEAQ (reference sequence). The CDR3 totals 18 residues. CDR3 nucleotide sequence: TGTGCCAGCAGCCTAGCGTGGGGTAGCGGGGGGATATACAATGAGCAGTTCTTC. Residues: CASSLAWGSGGIYNEQFF.

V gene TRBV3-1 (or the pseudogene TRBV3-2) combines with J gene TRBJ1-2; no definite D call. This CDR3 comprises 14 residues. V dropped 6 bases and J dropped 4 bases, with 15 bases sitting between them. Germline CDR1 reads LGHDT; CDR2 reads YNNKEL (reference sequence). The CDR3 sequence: CASSDWTRSYGYTF. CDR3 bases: TGTGCCAGCAGTGACTGGACCAGGTCCTATGGCTACACCTTC.

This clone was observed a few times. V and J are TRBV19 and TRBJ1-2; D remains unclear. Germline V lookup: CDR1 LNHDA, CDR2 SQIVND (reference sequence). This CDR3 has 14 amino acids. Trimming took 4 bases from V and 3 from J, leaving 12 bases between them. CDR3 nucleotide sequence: TGTGCCAGTAGTACCCCGGACGGATACTATGGCTACACCTTC. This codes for CASSTPDGYYGYTF.

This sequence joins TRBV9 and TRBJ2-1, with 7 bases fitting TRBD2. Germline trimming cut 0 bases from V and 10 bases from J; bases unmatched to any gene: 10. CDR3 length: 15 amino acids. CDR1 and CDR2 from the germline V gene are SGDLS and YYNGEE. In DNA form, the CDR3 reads TGTGCCAGCAGCGTAGAGGGAGGGGTCACTGCCGAGCAGTTCTTC. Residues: CASSVEGGVTAEQFF.

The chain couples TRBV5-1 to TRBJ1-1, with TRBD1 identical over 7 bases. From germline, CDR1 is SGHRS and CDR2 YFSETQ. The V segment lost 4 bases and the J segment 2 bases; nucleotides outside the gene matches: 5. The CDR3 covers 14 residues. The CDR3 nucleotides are TGCGCCAGCAGCCCCACAGGGGTCAACACTGAAGCTTTCTTT. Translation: CASSPTGVNTEAFF.

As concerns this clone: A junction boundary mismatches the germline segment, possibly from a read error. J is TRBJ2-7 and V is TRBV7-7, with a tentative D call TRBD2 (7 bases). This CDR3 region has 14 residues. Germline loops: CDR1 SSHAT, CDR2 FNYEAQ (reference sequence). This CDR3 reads CASSPGPGGPEQYF. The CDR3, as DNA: TGTGCTAGCAGCCCCGGACCCGGGGGGCCCGAGCAGTACTTC. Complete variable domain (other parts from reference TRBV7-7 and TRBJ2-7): GAGVSQSPRYKVTKRGQDVTLRCDPISSHATLYWYQQALGQGPEFLTYFNYEAQPDKSGLPSDRFSAERPEGSISTLTIQRTEQRDSAMYRCASSPGPGGPEQYFGPGTRLTVT.

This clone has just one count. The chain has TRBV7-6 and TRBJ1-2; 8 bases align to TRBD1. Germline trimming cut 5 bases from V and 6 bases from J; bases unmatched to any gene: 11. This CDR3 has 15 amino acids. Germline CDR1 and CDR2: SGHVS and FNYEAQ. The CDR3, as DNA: TGTGCCAGCAGCCCCCGGACAGGGCAGTCGGATGGCTACACCTTC. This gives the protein CASSPRTGQSDGYTF.

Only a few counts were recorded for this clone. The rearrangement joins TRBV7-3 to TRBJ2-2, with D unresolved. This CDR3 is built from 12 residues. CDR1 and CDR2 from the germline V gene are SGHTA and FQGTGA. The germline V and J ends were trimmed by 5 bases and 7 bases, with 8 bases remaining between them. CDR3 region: CASSQPYGELFF. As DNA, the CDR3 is TGTGCCAGCAGCCAACCTTACGGGGAGCTGTTTTTT. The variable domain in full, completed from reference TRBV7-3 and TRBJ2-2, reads GAGVSQTPSNKVTEKGKYVELRCDPISGHTALYWYRQSLGQGPEFLIYFQGTGAADDSGLPNDRFFAVRPEGSVSTLKIQRTERGDSAVYLCASSQPYGELFFGEGSRLTVL.

CDR3 sequence (DNA): TGTGCCAGCAGCGTAGAATGGTACTCCTACGAGCAGTACTTC. Translation gives CASSVEWYSYEQYF. The chain carries TRBV9 and TRBJ2-7; D unresolved. V lost 0 bases, J lost 0 bases, and 7 bases lay in between. Germline CDR1 SGDLS, CDR2 YYNGEE. This CDR3 is built from 14 residues.